Each of the 29 T cell receptor beta chains below was sequenced from the same sample in a study of blood T cell repertoires in COVID-19. Measured with immunoSEQ multiplex PCR; TCRdb has only the in-frame clones, and not every one. The data show 300,000 or so clones, more than 75% seen once. Sequencing was carried out using peripheral blood. The receptors derive from a woman in her fifties or sixties with acute or convalescent COVID-19.

The V gene is TRBV5-4, the J gene TRBJ2-1, with a tentative D call TRBD2 (6 bases). This CDR3 region has 15 residues. Trimming shortened V by 4 bases and J by 7 bases, and 18 bases separated the two germline ends. Germline CDR1 SGHNT, CDR2 YYREEE (reference sequence). The CDR3 region is CASSQPPGERNEQFF. The CDR3 DNA is TGTGCCAGCAGCCAACCTCCGGGAGAGCGGAATGAGCAGTTCTTC.

As to this clone: A read error may produce the germline difference seen at one junction end. The rearrangement uses TRBV7-9 and TRBJ2-7, with TRBD1 identical over 10 bases. The CDR3 is made up of 12 amino acids. Germline V gives CDR1 SEHNR, CDR2 FQNEAQ (reference sequence). CDR3 in amino acids: CASSSPGQGCHF. The CDR3 DNA reads TGTGCCAGCAGCTCACCGGGACAGGGGTGCCACTTC.

The genes are TRBV25-1 and TRBJ1-2, with D possibly TRBD1 on 6 matching bases. Trimming took 5 bases from V and 5 from J, leaving 21 bases between them. Germline V gives CDR1 MGHDK, CDR2 SYGVNS. The CDR3 contains 16 residues. The CDR3 loop is CASSPPGWGLSYGYTF. CDR3 nucleotide sequence: TGTGCCAGCAGTCCCCCCGGCTGGGGGCTTTCATATGGCTACACCTTC.

The V call is TRBV11-2, the J call TRBJ2-5, with 9 bases that match TRBD1. Germline V gene lookup returns CDR1 SGHAT and CDR2 FQNNGV. The CDR3 covers 14 residues. V was pared by 6 bases and J by 4 bases, with 6 bases of the junction left unmatched. CDR3: CASSSTGGPETQYF. CDR3 DNA: TGTGCCAGCAGTAGTACAGGGGGCCCAGAGACCCAGTACTTC.

This chain joins TRBV9 and TRBJ2-7, with 8 bases lining up with TRBD1. The CDR3 length is 12 residues. The trim removed 3 bases at V and 5 bases at J, leaving 1 base unmatched. The germline V gene encodes CDR1 SGDLS and CDR2 YYNGEE. The CDR3, as DNA: TGTGCCAGCAGCGGGACAGGGAACGAGCAGTACTTC. Translation: CASSGTGNEQYF.

The chain uses TRBV3-1 (or the pseudogene TRBV3-2) and TRBJ2-7; 8 bases map to TRBD1. In germline, CDR1 is LGHDT, CDR2 YNNKEL (reference sequence). The length of the CDR3 is 15 residues. J gave up 4 bases and V 5 bases, and 10 bases lay outside the gene matches. Here the CDR3 reads CASSADRGARYEQYF. The CDR3, as DNA: TGTGCCAGCAGCGCAGACAGGGGAGCTAGGTACGAGCAGTACTTC.

The V call is TRBV6-5, the J call TRBJ2-7, with D perhaps TRBD2 (6 bases). CDR1 is MNHEY and CDR2 is SVGAGI in the germline V gene. The CDR3 is made up of 12 amino acids. V shed 8 bases and J shed 2 bases, with 10 bases lying between them. CDR3 sequence (DNA): TGTGCCAGCGGGGACTGGACCTACGAGCAGTACTTC. This codes for CASGDWTYEQYF.

J is TRBJ2-7 and V is TRBV6-2 or TRBV6-3; no clear D. The germline V and J ends were trimmed by 2 bases and 7 bases, with 21 bases remaining between them. The germline V gene has CDR1 MNHEY and CDR2 SVGEGT. CDR3 length: 16 amino acids. The CDR3 is CASSYKATLTLREQYF. DNA for the CDR3: TGTGCCAGCAGTTACAAGGCTACACTAACCCTACGGGAGCAGTACTTC.

The chain is built from TRBV7-3 and TRBJ2-7; 7 bases are shared with TRBD1. Germline V gene lookup returns CDR1 SGHTA and CDR2 FQGTGA. V was pared by 5 bases and J by 2 bases, with 18 bases of the junction left unmatched. This CDR3 is built from 18 residues. The CDR3 region is CASSLRGLGKGLTYEQYF. DNA of the CDR3: TGTGCCAGCAGCCTCAGGGGGTTGGGGAAAGGGCTTACCTACGAGCAGTACTTC.

The genes are TRBV25-1 and TRBJ2-7, with a possible D match to TRBD1 (7 bases). The CDR3 covers 13 residues. V was trimmed by 5 bases and J by 3 bases, leaving 11 bases between them. Germline V lookup: CDR1 MGHDK, CDR2 SYGVNS. The CDR3 region has the DNA TGTGCCAGCAGTCCAGGGGGAGGCTACGAGCAGTACTTC. Translated: CASSPGGGYEQYF.

The chain uses TRBV28 and TRBJ1-6; weak D call: TRBD1 (6 bases). The length of the CDR3 is 15 residues. Germline-derived CDR1 and CDR2 are MDHEN and SYDVKM. V lost 5 bases, J lost 9 bases, and 17 bases lay in between. Here the CDR3 DNA reads TGTGCCAGCAGTCCTGTCCCGGGACATTTTTCACCCCTCCACTTT. Translated: CASSPVPGHFSPLHF.

The chain joins TRBV5-1 to TRBJ2-2; D is possibly TRBD1 (5 bases). The CDR3 extends over 15 amino acids. In germline, CDR1 is SGHRS, CDR2 YFSETQ. The ends were cut back, 0 bases at V and 4 bases at J, with 10 bases in the middle. The CDR3 loop reads CASSLGGRRTGELFF. Here the CDR3 DNA reads TGCGCCAGCAGCTTGGGGGGCCGGCGCACCGGGGAGCTGTTTTTT.

This chain uses TRBV10-3 with TRBJ1-4, with TRBD1 as a possible D gene (5 bases). CDR1 is ENHRY, CDR2 SYGVKD, per germline. The V gene lost 4 bases and the J gene lost 8 bases, with 11 bases spanning the gap. The CDR3 totals 13 residues. The CDR3 loop is CAISVQGGEKLFF. As DNA, the CDR3 is TGTGCCATCAGTGTTCAGGGAGGGGAAAAACTGTTTTTT.

The chain couples TRBV3-1 (or the pseudogene TRBV3-2) to TRBJ2-7; TRBD2 might be the D (6 bases). CDR1 and CDR2 (germline): LGHDT, YNNKEL (reference sequence). CDR3 length: 17 residues. The V gene lost 1 base and the J gene lost 4 bases, with 20 bases spanning the gap. As DNA, the CDR3 is TGTGCCAGCAGCCAAGGATTGTATAGACTAGACGGGTACGAGCAGTACTTC. Translated: CASSQGLYRLDGYEQYF.

The rearrangement uses TRBV6-5 and TRBJ2-1; D unresolved. Germline values: CDR1 MNHEY, CDR2 SVGAGI. The CDR3 runs 13 residues. V dropped 6 bases and J dropped 5 bases, with 11 bases sitting between them. The CDR3 reads CASRSSGDNEQFF. For the CDR3, the DNA is TGTGCCAGCAGGTCTAGTGGCGACAATGAGCAGTTCTTC.

The rearrangement joins TRBV27 to TRBJ1-1; 10 bases are a match to TRBD1. The trim removed 7 bases at V and 5 bases at J, leaving 7 bases unmatched. Germline CDR1 reads MNHEY; CDR2 reads SMNVEV (reference sequence). CDR3 size: 14 residues. The CDR3 nucleotides are TGTGCCAGCAAAATGACAGGGGGCTTTACTGAAGCTTTCTTT. It codes for CASKMTGGFTEAFF.

This chain uses TRBV7-9 with TRBJ2-3, with D possibly TRBD1 on 6 matching bases. The V end was cut by 6 bases, the J end by 6 bases, with 19 bases between. Germline V lookup: CDR1 SEHNR, CDR2 FQNEAQ (reference sequence). CDR3 length: 15 residues. CDR3: CASREWGRRLDTQYF. The CDR3 DNA sequence: TGTGCCAGCAGGGAGTGGGGGCGGAGGCTTGATACGCAGTATTTT.

This sequence joins TRBV19 and TRBJ2-2; tentative D call: TRBD1 (5 bases). Trimming cost V 7 bases and J 3 bases, with 12 bases left between them. Germline values: CDR1 LNHDA, CDR2 SQIVND (reference sequence). The CDR3 runs to 14 residues. The CDR3: CASTTFRDTGELFF. In nucleotides, the CDR3 is TGTGCCAGTACCACCTTCAGGGACACCGGGGAGCTGTTTTTT. The full variable domain, with the rest looked up from reference TRBV19 and TRBJ2-2, is DGGITQSPKYLFRKEGQNVTLSCEQNLNHDAMYWYRQDPGQGLRLIYYSQIVNDFQKGDIAEGYSVSREKKESFPLTVTSAQKNPTAFYLCASTTFRDTGELFFGEGSRLTVL.

V and J are TRBV28 and TRBJ2-1, with D possibly TRBD2 on 5 matching bases. The CDR3 extends over 17 amino acids. V was trimmed by 3 bases and J by 5 bases, leaving 20 bases between them. Germline loops: CDR1 MDHEN, CDR2 SYDVKM. The CDR3 sequence is CASSFIKTLARDNEQFF. CDR3 DNA sequence: TGTGCCAGCAGTTTTATCAAGACTTTAGCGAGAGACAATGAGCAGTTCTTC.

This chain uses TRBV11-3 with TRBJ2-1; D possibly corresponds to TRBD2 (5 bases). The CDR3 extends over 15 amino acids. Germline CDR1 reads SGHNT; CDR2 reads YENEEA. With 5 bases removed from V and 2 bases from J, the gap between germline ends came to 13 bases. CDR3 in amino acids: CASSATTGTYNEQFF. The CDR3 bases are TGTGCCAGCAGCGCGACGACGGGGACCTACAATGAGCAGTTCTTC.

The count of this clone is one. The V and J genes are TRBV4-2 and TRBJ1-3; TRBD1 is a possible D gene (6 bases). With 4 bases removed from V and 1 base from J, the gap between germline ends came to 14 bases. Germline CDR1 reads LGHNA; CDR2 reads YNFKEQ. CDR3 length equals 16 residues. The CDR3 DNA follows: TGTGCCAGCAGCCCTGCGGGGGCGAAATCTGGAAACACCATATATTTT. Protein: CASSPAGAKSGNTIYF.

The chain joins TRBV5-6 to TRBJ1-6; D remains ambiguous. The CDR3 covers 15 residues. Germline V gene lookup returns CDR1 SGHDT and CDR2 YYEEEE. Trimming stripped 1 base from V and 9 bases from J, with 14 bases between. CDR3 bases: TGTGCCAGCAGCTTGTCCCACGGTGACTTTTCACCCCTCCACTTT. Translating it yields CASSLSHGDFSPLHF.

The chain has TRBV2 and TRBJ1-4; D perhaps matches TRBD1 (6 bases). The germline V gene encodes CDR1 SNHLY and CDR2 FYNNEI. The CDR3 length is 14 residues. Trimming stripped 9 bases from V and 5 bases from J, with 16 bases between. Written as DNA, the CDR3 is TGTGCCAGTAAACAGGACAGCGCCAATGAAAAACTGTTTTTT. Residues: CASKQDSANEKLFF.

The chain links TRBV28 to TRBJ1-3; D possibly corresponds to TRBD1 (6 bases). Trimming stripped 5 bases from V and 4 bases from J, with 21 bases between. The germline gives CDR1 MDHEN, CDR2 SYDVKM. This CDR3 is built from 17 residues. This CDR3 is CASSPPYPGELGNTIYF. CDR3 nucleotide sequence: TGTGCCAGCAGTCCCCCTTATCCAGGGGAGCTCGGAAACACCATATATTTT.

A few counts support this clone. The chain has TRBV4-3 and TRBJ1-6; 7 bases agree with TRBD1. V lost 1 base to trimming and J lost 8 bases; unmatched junction nucleotides: 2. Germline CDR1 reads LGHNA; CDR2 reads YSLEER. The CDR3 runs to 14 residues. CDR3 bases: TGCGCCAGCAGCCAAGTACAGGGGCATTCACCCCTCCACTTT. The encoded protein is CASSQVQGHSPLHF.

The gene calls are TRBV29-1 and TRBJ1-1; D is uncertain. This CDR3 comprises 13 residues. Trimming cost V 2 bases and J 2 bases, with 9 bases left between them. Germline CDR1 reads SQVTM; CDR2 reads ANQGSEA. DNA for the CDR3: TGCAGCGTTGAAAAGCGGGCCAACACTGAAGCTTTCTTT. It codes for CSVEKRANTEAFF.

The chain is built from TRBV7-3 and TRBJ2-1; 9 nucleotides line up with TRBD2. The CDR3 is 17 residues long. Germline V gene data show CDR1 as SGHTA and CDR2 as FQGTGA. J gave up 3 bases and V 2 bases, and 8 bases lay outside the gene matches. The CDR3 sequence is CASSLGGGRAYYNEQFF. The CDR3 DNA follows: TGTGCCAGCAGCTTAGGCGGCGGGAGGGCTTACTACAATGAGCAGTTCTTC. Full variable domain (missing parts from reference TRBV7-3 and TRBJ2-1): GAGVSQTPSNKVTEKGKYVELRCDPISGHTALYWYRQSLGQGPEFLIYFQGTGAADDSGLPNDRFFAVRPEGSVSTLKIQRTERGDSAVYLCASSLGGGRAYYNEQFFGPGTRLTVL.

This sequence joins TRBV5-3 and TRBJ1-6; D call uncertain. TRBV5-3 is an open reading frame whose function is uncertain. The CDR3 is 16 residues long. The V end was cut by 0 bases, the J end by 4 bases, with 11 bases between. The CDR3 bases are TGTGCCAGAAGCTTGGCCTGTCCGGTATATAATTCACCCCTCCACTTT. Its protein product is CARSLACPVYNSPLHF.

V is TRBV27 and J is TRBJ1-2; TRBD1 matches at 9 bases. V trimming: 1 base; J trimming: 14 bases; junction bases outside the gene matches: 11. CDR3 length: 14 residues. From germline, CDR1 is MNHEY and CDR2 SMNVEV (reference sequence). CDR3 coding DNA: TGTGCCAGCAGTTTATGGGACAGGGCTTCGGGTTGGACCTTC. Translating it yields CASSLWDRASGWTF.